These 26 T cell receptor beta chains originate from one sample sequenced in a study of T cells in Graves' hyperthyroidism and ophthalmopathy. Authors of the study amplified TCR beta CDR3 regions from RNA transcripts. First-round RT-PCR targeting the TCR CDR3 was performed with the HTBI primer set. TCRdb reprocessed the multiplex PCR reads via MiXCR and lists one record per CDR3 protein. The sample shows roughly 840,000 distinct CDR3 sequences, roughly 37% of them seen only once. Material: blood. The receptors here all came from a young man with Graves' hyperthyroidism.

The chain joins TRBV7-2 to TRBJ2-7; the match to TRBD1 covers 9 bases. Germline values: CDR1 SGHTA, CDR2 FQGNSA. Unmatched junction bases numbered 9, after V lost 5 bases and J lost 7 bases. CDR3 length: 14 residues. The CDR3 DNA is TGTGCCAGCAGCCCGGGACAGGGACAATGGGAGCAGTACTTC. Translated: CASSPGQGQWEQYF.

On this clonotype: Just one base apart from a much larger clone, this may be a read error. This rearrangement joins TRBV7-9 to TRBJ1-2; the D gene is possibly TRBD1 (5 bases). CDR1 and CDR2 (germline): SEHNR, FQNEAQ (reference sequence). This CDR3 is built from 12 residues. The CDR3 spells CTSSLVRGGYTF. The CDR3 nucleotides read TGTACCAGCAGCTTAGTAAGGGGAGGCTACACCTTC. The full variable domain, rest sourced from reference TRBV7-9 and TRBJ1-2, is DTGVSQNPRHKITKRGQNVTFRCDPISEHNRLYWYRQTLGQGPEFLTYFQNEAQLEKSRLLSDRFSAERPKGSFSTLEIQRTEQGDSAMYLCTSSLVRGGYTFGSGTRLTVV.

CDR3 region: CASSLERLGVTEAFF. The CDR3 coding sequence is TGCGCCAGCAGCTTGGAACGGTTAGGGGTTACTGAAGCTTTCTTT. The rearrangement links TRBV5-1 to TRBJ1-1, with D perhaps TRBD1 (5 bases). The CDR3 contains 15 residues. Germline V CDR1 and CDR2: SGHRS, YFSETQ. The V and J ends lost 0 bases and 5 bases respectively, with 14 bases between them.

In its sample, this clonotype was seen many times. J is TRBJ1-6 and V is TRBV7-8, with D perhaps matching TRBD1 (5 bases). Germline V gives CDR1 SGHVS, CDR2 FQNEAQ. The CDR3 consists of 16 residues. The V end lost 0 bases, the J end lost 9 bases, and 15 bases lay between the germline ends. CDR3 region: CASSLAGLQGSSPLHF. The CDR3 coding sequence is TGTGCCAGCAGCTTAGCTGGGTTGCAGGGAAGTTCACCCCTCCACTTT. The full variable domain, with the rest looked up from reference TRBV7-8 and TRBJ1-6, is GAGVSQSPRYKVAKRGQDVALRCDPISGHVSLFWYQQALGQGPEFLTYFQNEAQLDKSGLPSDRFFAERPEGSVSTLKIQRTQQEDSAVYLCASSLAGLQGSSPLHFGNGTRLTVT.

This clonotype was seen many times. The J gene is TRBJ1-2, the V gene TRBV7-6; 8 nucleotides agree with TRBD1. From germline, CDR1 is SGHVS and CDR2 FNYEAQ. There are 16 residues in the CDR3. The trim removed 1 base at V and 0 bases at J, leaving 4 bases unmatched. The CDR3 nucleotides read TGTGCCAGCAGCTTAGTTCAACAGGGGGCTAACTATGGCTACACCTTC. This translates into CASSLVQQGANYGYTF.

The chain employs TRBV7-2 and TRBJ1-5, with D unresolved. The V and J ends lost 5 bases and 6 bases respectively, with 14 bases between them. Germline values: CDR1 SGHTA, CDR2 FQGNSA. CDR3 length: 14 residues. The CDR3, as DNA: TGTGCCAGCAGCGTTGAAGAGCCGGGTCAGCCCCAGCATTTT. Translated, it gives CASSVEEPGQPQHF.

This clonotype was found many times. The rearrangement joins TRBV10-3 to TRBJ2-7; D is ambiguous. With 3 bases removed from V and 3 bases from J, the gap between germline ends came to 12 bases. The CDR3 totals 14 residues. Germline assignment: CDR1 ENHRY and CDR2 SYGVKD. Here the CDR3 DNA reads TGTGCCATCAGTGACGGCAGGTCGCACTACGAGCAGTACTTC. The encoded protein is CAISDGRSHYEQYF.

Concerning this clonotype: The junction and the germline gene differ at one end; a read error may be behind it. This chain uses TRBV13 with TRBJ1-2, with unresolved D. Germline V gene lookup returns CDR1 PRHDT and CDR2 FYEKMQ (reference sequence). The CDR3 is 13 amino acids. In DNA form, the CDR3 reads TGTACCAGCAGCTTAGATGGAATATATGGCTACACCTTC. Translation: CTSSLDGIYGYTF.

This clonotype was counted only a few times. An end of the junction does not agree with germline; a read error may underlie this. The chain has TRBV9 and TRBJ2-7; 10 nucleotides line up with TRBD2. Germline lookup yields CDR1 SGDLS and CDR2 YYNGEE. The CDR3 extends over 15 amino acids. This CDR3 is CASSALAGGSYGQYF. Written as DNA, the CDR3 is TGTGCCAGCAGCGCGTTAGCGGGAGGTTCCTACGGGCAGTACTTC.

The chain couples TRBV7-9 to TRBJ2-7; D gene ambiguous. The CDR3 contains 15 residues. Trimming left V 1 base short and J 0 bases short, with 10 bases between. The germline V gene encodes CDR1 SEHNR and CDR2 FQNEAQ (reference sequence). The CDR3 loop reads CASSLGPLLSYEQYF. Here the CDR3 DNA reads TGTGCCAGCAGCTTAGGCCCCCTTCTCTCCTACGAGCAGTACTTC.

Concerning this clonotype: With a much larger clone just one base away, this may be a read error. V usage is TRBV10-3 and J usage is TRBJ1-5, with TRBD1 as a possible D gene (6 bases). CDR1 is ENHRY, CDR2 SYGVKD, per germline. V was pared by 2 bases and J by 3 bases, with 11 bases between. The CDR3 is made up of 15 amino acids. CDR3 nucleotide sequence: TGTGCCATCAGTGAGGTCCCAGGGGACAATCAGCCCCAGCATTTT. As protein: CAISEVPGDNQPQHF.

There are many counts of this clonotype. The genes are TRBV7-9 and TRBJ1-1; possible D gene TRBD1, 6 bases. Germline values: CDR1 SEHNR, CDR2 FQNEAQ (reference sequence). Trimming took off 3 bases at V and 8 bases at J, with 7 bases between the two ends. The CDR3 length is 11 residues. The CDR3 spells CASSFQGEAFF. The CDR3 DNA is TGTGCCAGCAGCTTCCAGGGGGAAGCTTTCTTT. Full variable domain (outside the CDR3, taken from reference TRBV7-9 and TRBJ1-1): DTGVSQNPRHKITKRGQNVTFRCDPISEHNRLYWYRQTLGQGPEFLTYFQNEAQLEKSRLLSDRFSAERPKGSFSTLEIQRTEQGDSAMYLCASSFQGEAFFGQGTRLTVV.

This clonotype was found once. The rearrangement links TRBV9 to TRBJ2-5, with D possibly called TRBD1 or TRBD2 (6 bases each). The CDR3 loop spans 15 amino acids. Per the germline V gene, CDR1 is SGDLS and CDR2 is YYNGEE. Trimming cost V 4 bases and J 6 bases, with 19 bases left between them. The DNA for the CDR3 is TGTGCCAGCAGCTCGAGAGGGGGGAGTAAAAAGACCCAGTACTTC. It yields the protein CASSSRGGSKKTQYF.

This clonotype was recorded once. CDR3 loop: CASSFGVVENSPLHF. The CDR3 DNA is TGTGCCAGCAGCTTCGGGGTCGTCGAGAATTCACCCCTCCACTTT. J is TRBJ1-6 and V is TRBV7-2; D ambiguous. V gave up 3 bases and J gave up 7 bases, with 13 bases separating them. The germline V gene has CDR1 SGHTA and CDR2 FQGNSA. CDR3 size: 15 residues.

V and J are TRBV7-6 and TRBJ2-2; 7 positions agree with TRBD2. CDR3 size: 14 residues. Trimming removed 5 bases from V and 2 bases from J; junction bases left unmatched: 2. CDR1 is SGHVS and CDR2 is FNYEAQ in the germline V gene. CDR3 in amino acids: CASSRTSNTGELFF. CDR3 sequence (DNA): TGTGCCAGCAGCCGGACTAGTAACACCGGGGAGCTGTTTTTT.

Only a few counts were recorded for this clonotype. V gene TRBV7-9 combines with J gene TRBJ1-4; the D gene is possibly TRBD1 (5 bases). V lost 2 bases, J lost 1 base, and 11 bases lay in between. The length of the CDR3 is 16 residues. CDR1 and CDR2 (germline): SEHNR, FQNEAQ (reference sequence). The CDR3 DNA is TGTGCCAGCAGCTTACGTGGGGGAATAACTAATGAAAAACTGTTTTTT. This gives the protein CASSLRGGITNEKLFF.

V usage is TRBV9 and J usage is TRBJ1-4; 9 bases are a match to TRBD1. Looked up from germline, CDR1 is SGDLS and CDR2 is YYNGEE. This CDR3 has 15 residues. V trimming: 5 bases; J trimming: 7 bases; junction bases outside the gene matches: 9. CDR3 DNA: TGTGCCAGCAGTGGGGACAGGGAGCTGAGTGAAAAACTGTTTTTT. Its protein product is CASSGDRELSEKLFF.

The sample holds one count of this clonotype. The gene calls are TRBV9 and TRBJ2-5; 15 bases match TRBD2. Germline V gene data show CDR1 as SGDLS and CDR2 as YYNGEE. The CDR3 spans 16 residues. Germline trimming cut 4 bases from V and 3 bases from J; bases unmatched to any gene: 4. CDR3 protein: CASSSRTSGGEETQYF. In nucleotides, the CDR3 is TGTGCCAGCAGCTCTCGGACTAGCGGGGGGGAAGAGACCCAGTACTTC.

This clonotype was detected many times. The chain couples TRBV25-1 to TRBJ2-7; a possible D gene is TRBD1 (6 bases). Germline V gives CDR1 MGHDK, CDR2 SYGVNS. The CDR3 consists of 12 residues. V dropped 8 bases and J dropped 6 bases, with 14 bases sitting between them. CDR3 sequence reads: CASSPTGPEQYF. CDR3 nucleotide sequence: TGTGCCAGCTCCCCAACAGGGCCCGAGCAGTACTTC.

This chain uses TRBV7-8 with TRBJ2-2, with 8 bases aligning to TRBD2. The V gene end was trimmed by 2 bases and the J gene end by 2 bases; junction bases not matched to a gene: 4. Germline values: CDR1 SGHVS, CDR2 FQNEAQ. The CDR3 extends over 16 amino acids. CDR3 amino acids: CASSLLAGGNTGELFF. CDR3 DNA: TGTGCCAGCAGCTTACTTGCGGGGGGCAACACCGGGGAGCTGTTTTTT.

This clonotype was observed a single time. A much larger clonotype is one base distant, so this may be a read error. Given the absence of the conserved phenylalanine or tryptophan at the CDR3 end, a read error is likely. The rearrangement links TRBV19 to TRBJ1-5; D not resolved. The CDR3 totals 13 residues. The V end was cut by 5 bases, the J end by 7 bases, with 12 bases between. Germline V gives CDR1 LNHDA, CDR2 SQIVND (reference sequence). The CDR3 region has the DNA TGTGCCAGTAGTGTGGAGGGAGAACAGCCCCAGCATCTT. Protein sequence: CASSVEGEQPQHL.

This clonotype has just a few counts. J is TRBJ2-6 and V is TRBV6-2 or TRBV6-3; TRBD1 is a possible D gene (5 bases). The CDR3 consists of 16 residues. The V and J ends lost 2 bases and 2 bases respectively, with 10 bases between them. Germline values: CDR1 MNHEY, CDR2 SVGEGT. CDR3 protein: CASSYEPRAGANVLTF. The CDR3, as DNA: TGTGCCAGCAGTTACGAGCCCAGGGCTGGGGCCAACGTCCTGACTTTC.

The table lists this clonotype with many counts. V usage is TRBV20-1 and J usage is TRBJ1-2; no firm D call. This CDR3 spans 11 amino acids. V gave up 5 bases and J gave up 4 bases, with 8 bases separating them. Per the germline V gene, CDR1 is DFQATT and CDR2 is SNEGSKA (reference sequence). The CDR3 sequence is CSASQAYGYTF. DNA of the CDR3: TGCAGTGCTTCTCAGGCCTATGGCTACACCTTC.

This clonotype was detected ten times or more. One end of the junction is discordant with germline, which a read error may explain. The V and J genes are TRBV7-7 and TRBJ1-5; no clear D gene. Germline V CDR1 and CDR2: SSHAT, FNYEAQ (reference sequence). The CDR3 length is 14 residues. The CDR3 sequence: CASSFRQYNQPQHF. The CDR3 coding sequence is TGTGCTAGCAGTTTTAGACAATACAATCAGCCCCAGCATTTT.

The rearrangement uses TRBV11-1 and TRBJ2-5; the match to TRBD1 covers 9 bases. The CDR3 is 14 residues long. CDR1 and CDR2 from the germline V gene are SGHAT and FQDESV (reference sequence). J was trimmed by 5 bases and V by 10 bases; bases with no gene match: 11. DNA of the CDR3: TGTGCCACACCCGGGACAGGGACTTTCGAGACCCAGTACTTC. Protein sequence: CATPGTGTFETQYF.

The chain uses TRBV7-9 and TRBJ2-7; 8 nucleotides match TRBD2. Germline-derived CDR1 and CDR2 are SEHNR and FQNEAQ (reference sequence). Trimming removed 3 bases from V and 4 bases from J; junction bases left unmatched: 14. This CDR3 comprises 17 residues. CDR3 in DNA: TGTGCCAGCAGCTTCCGTCCCGGGACTAGTAATCCGTACGAGCAGTACTTC. Translation: CASSFRPGTSNPYEQYF. The full variable domain, with the rest looked up from reference TRBV7-9 and TRBJ2-7, is DTGVSQNPRHKITKRGQNVTFRCDPISEHNRLYWYRQTLGQGPEFLTYFQNEAQLEKSRLLSDRFSAERPKGSFSTLEIQRTEQGDSAMYLCASSFRPGTSNPYEQYFGPGTRLTVT.